This T cell receptor beta chain was sequenced during a study of blood T cell repertoires in COVID-19. Clones were sequenced by immunoSEQ multiplex PCR, and TCRdb holds only the in-frame ones, with some missing. This table holds around 270,000 clones, approximately 85% found once. The CDR3 covers 13 residues. V was shortened by 2 bases and J by 4 bases, with 5 bases between the two germline ends. CDR1 and CDR2 from the germline V gene are MNHEY and SMNVEV (reference sequence). Only a few counts were recorded for this clone. The sequence was collected from a woman aged 25 to 39 who had recovered from COVID-19. Sequencing input: PBMCs or T cells enriched from blood (not recorded which). The J gene is TRBJ2-2, the V gene TRBV27; D gene unclear. CDR3 sequence: CASSLAGTGELFF. CDR3 DNA: TGTGCCAGCAGTTTAGCCGGCACCGGGGAGCTGTTTTTT.